There are a few counts of the clone carrying this TCR beta chain. CDR3 size: 14 residues. V gave up 6 bases and J gave up 3 bases, with 15 bases separating them. CDR1 is SEHNR, CDR2 FQNEAQ, per germline (reference sequence). This sample is drawn from a study of blood T cell repertoires in COVID-19. Study-level background: In each case, the material was cDNA or gDNA derived from T cells, B-cell-depleted T cells, or PBMCs.

Per the original methods: The authors estimated nucleated cell counts from reference gene primer amplification. The method was immunoSEQ multiplex PCR; TCRdb's version includes in-frame clones alone and lacks a portion of them. D and trimming come from the DNA, and the V and J calls and clone size come from that table. Here the sample spans approximately 300,000 clones, about 80% being singletons. The V gene is TRBV7-9, the J gene TRBJ2-7; the D gene is possibly TRBD1 (5 bases). The sample was peripheral blood. This sequence originates from a person aged 70 to 79 with COVID-19, enrolled during active disease. DNA of the CDR3: TGTGCCAGCAGAGTAAATCAGGGTGTCTACGAGCAGTACTTC. It translates to CASRVNQGVYEQYF. Supplemented by reference TRBV7-9 and TRBJ2-7, the full variable domain reads DTGVSQNPRHKITKRGQNVTFRCDPISEHNRLYWYRQTLGQGPEFLTYFQNEAQLEKSRLLSDRFSAERPKGSFSTLEIQRTEQGDSAMYLCASRVNQGVYEQYFGPGTRLTVT.